This TCR beta chain emerged from a study of cytomegalovirus exposure and HLA in healthy donors (dated by TCRdb to about 2017). Some background on the complete study: In an earlier analysis of approximately 500 of the donors, around 300 Gb of sequence data and 100 million or so unique TCR beta sequences from about 190 million T cells were reported. High-throughput TCR immunosequencing, statistical association of individual TCRs with disease status, and machine learning were combined to predict cytomegalovirus infection status. The study was designed to test whether signatures of past pathogen exposure could be identified by cataloging public T cell receptors. A later analysis re-analyzed previously published TCR beta repertoires from 600 to 850 donors and added high-resolution HLA genotyping to study TCR occurrence patterns. Donor age, sex, ethnicity and CMV serostatus were collected together with the repertoire data. A later genetic analysis used genome-wide SNP genotypes for about 65% of the roughly 670 donors, treating that subset as a discovery cohort. Typing coverage differed by locus: A, B, C, DRB1 and DQB1 were typed in about 620-640 donors, DQA1 in roughly 500, DPA1 in some 610, and DPB1 in around 440. A separate validation cohort of more than 100 different subjects was used in addition to the 666-subject first cohort. A few DR-DQ haplotypes were treated as single units for association and clustering because of strong linkage in the cohort. The study profiled the T cell repertoires of approximately 700 subjects by immunosequencing and related them to cytomegalovirus serostatus. An early release covering about 600 HLA-typed donors comprised approximately 300 gigabases of sequencing data and about 90 million unique TCR sequences. An earlier analysis of approximately 580 of the donors used high-throughput TCR beta sequencing to judge whether each TCR beta V gene segment behaved as functional or pseudogenic. Rather than drawing on any new phenotypic data, the later analysis identified candidate immune exposures from TCR beta sequences and the way those sequences occurred across donors. Class I and class II HLA loci were covered by the typing at four-digit resolution. Of the approximately 400 genotyped donors, 65% to 90% were placed in the genetic ancestry cluster associated with self-reported Caucasian donors. Among roughly 400 genotyped donors of the cohort, an average of roughly 230,000 unique TCR beta nucleotide sequences was sequenced per donor, of which about 18% were non-productive. All discovery cohort repertoires had been generated on a single sequencing platform.

CDR1 is given as SGHTA and CDR2 as FQGNSA, both from the germline V gene. Taken from cysteine to phenylalanine, the CDR3 has 16 residues. Only CDR3 DNA is held: 48 bases, read in frame from base 1. The junction shows trimming of 5 bases on V and 3 bases on J, and the gene matches do not reach 11 bases of it. Here is what the overall study found, with its caveats: Because HLA typing was missing for some donors at each locus, association tests included only the typed subset. Compared with equally common non-associated chains, HLA-associated TCR beta chains in a later analysis were more clonally expanded and had lower generation probabilities. According to a later analysis, most CMV-associated TCR beta chains appeared to be HLA-restricted, and the HLA associations seemed to be driven largely by CMV exposure. The 87-base-pair reads could not distinguish some IMGT-functional V segments, including TRBV6-2 and TRBV6-3, so those segments were excluded. The earlier analysis of 587 of the donors excluded approximately 17 rarely observed V segments, including chromosome 9 orphons, because counts were too low. CMV serostatus was the only immune exposure information available for the cohort. Three of the identified cytomegalovirus-associated TCR beta chains were confirmed in vitro to be specific for cytomegalovirus antigens. An earlier analysis of some 590 of the donors showed that most TCR beta V segments appeared in productive rearrangements either about 87% or about 30% of the time, which broadly matched IMGT annotations. Across donors, most TCR sequences were observed very rarely, whereas some public TCRs were present in many individuals. Correlated functional status among segregating V segments might reflect linkage disequilibrium, but an unknown experimental factor could not be ruled out. Strong co-occurrence of HLA alleles, especially DR and DQ, made assigning TCR associations to individual alleles difficult. A further reported finding was that TCR beta sequences accurately predicted the HLA-A and HLA-B alleles for most subjects in the first cohort. The authors suggested that the approach could potentially be extended to other disease states and immunological phenotypes. In a later analysis, the rate of TCR association differed among HLA loci, with DRB1 alleles having the most associated TCRs and HLA-C alleles having the fewest. A later analysis associated around 16,000 TCR beta sequences with specific HLA alleles at a false discovery rate of 0.05. A later analysis reported that several top co-occurrence clusters appeared linked to parvovirus B19, influenza, CMV and Epstein-Barr virus. A total of roughly 160 TCR beta chains were listed by the study as associated with cytomegalovirus. An association between a missense DCLRE1C variant and V-gene and J-gene trimming of TCR beta chains was found in a later genetic analysis and replicated in an independent cohort. According to a later genetic analysis, donors in an Asian-associated ancestry cluster had fewer N-insertions in productive TCRs than the approximately 710-donor mean. In both the original and validation cohorts, the classifier was reported to diagnose cytomegalovirus status with high specificity and sensitivity. A cluster of highly shared sequence variants was judged likely to represent a technical artifact of the sequencing pipeline. In this cohort, only TCR beta chains were sequenced, and detectable features were limited by the absence of alpha or paired-chain data. The presence/absence analyses assumed that sequencing depth was roughly uniform across donors, and that assumption may not be true.

Turning to this clone: Its antigen is currently not known. Base qualities are not provided; no much larger clone lies one nucleotide away.

The cohort was made up of roughly 670 healthy bone marrow donors. All cohort members were sampled while nominally healthy, although unrecorded immune exposures were likely present. The donor tested CMV seronegative, placing the donor among the 352 seronegative members of the cohort. Every donor gave a peripheral blood sample, and the peripheral blood mononuclear cells from that sample were used for TCR beta sequencing. Genomic DNA was extracted from the blood cell samples with the Qiagen DNeasy Blood Extraction Kit. Receptor amplification or capture employed the immunoSEQ multiplex PCR assay. For the multiplex PCR, a mixture combining 60 forward primers for TCR Vbeta segments and 13 reverse primers for TCR Jbeta segments was used. The CDR3 region of rearranged TCR beta genes was amplified from genomic DNA with a multiplex PCR assay. The amplified TCR beta libraries were sequenced on the Illumina HiSeq System as 87-base-pair reads. Per the original workflow: In a later analysis, some 80 million unique TCR beta chains were counted across the 666 repertoires, and roughly 11 million of these chains were shared by at least two donors. Raw reads were error-corrected and collapsed into unique sequences with a nearest-neighbor algorithm that merged closely related sequences to remove PCR and sequencing errors. Alignment of CDR3 sequences to IMGT reference sequences was used to assign V, D and J gene segments. For a sequence to be retained, at least a six-nucleotide match to both a V gene segment and a J gene segment was required. Rearrangements were called productive when the CDR3 lacked stop codons and stayed in frame with V and J; all others were non-productive. CDR3 was defined according to IMGT convention as the region running from the second conserved V-encoded cysteine to the conserved J-encoded phenylalanine. In an earlier analysis of around 570 of the donors, sequences lacking an unambiguous match to a single V gene segment were excluded. In an earlier analysis of about 590 of the donors, a V segment was called functional when productive rearrangements were above 56.7%, and segregating when the standard deviation between donors exceeded 5%. A statistical classification framework was built for diagnosing cytomegalovirus status from the catalog of TCR beta chain sequences. In a later analysis, TCR nucleotide sequences were compared against IMGT/GENE-DB human TR gene sequences so that V and J genes could be assigned. A later analysis assigned CDR3 sequences and most-parsimonious VDJ recombination scenarios with the TCRdist pipeline. In a later analysis, each TCR beta chain was defined by its CDR3 amino acid sequence together with its V-gene family, and reads without a unique V-gene family were excluded. As a way to deal with suspected cross-contamination and a sequencing artifact, a later analysis dropped 450 to 600 nucleotide sequences that were highly shared and had low generation probability. A later analysis calculated a clonal expansion index for each public chain from normalized within-repertoire ranks of inferred template counts. Generation probabilities in a later analysis came from a VDJ recombination model fitted to out-of-frame rearrangements, and those results were checked against IGoR. In a later analysis, TCR-TCR, TCR-HLA and TCR-CMV co-occurrence was scored with hypergeometric tests, and a repertoire-size bias correction was applied to TCR pairs. A later analysis estimated false discovery rates by permuting HLA or CMV assignments 20 times. A later analysis grouped co-occurring TCRs with DBSCAN, adding TCRdist sequence similarity when clustering within HLA-allele-positive subsets. Co-occurrence clustering excluded repertoires with fewer than 30,000 or more than 120,000 public chains, plus five with anomalous nucleotide sharing. TCRdb mirrors the immuneACCESS table, restricted to in-frame sequences. Some clones are absent from its copies; in checked studies, under half trace to an unresolved V gene, and the reason for the others is unknown. V and J calls and clone size are copied from that table; D and trimming were computed from the DNA. This sample comprises under 150,000 clones, around 84% of them detected only once. Jointly, the top ten make up 2% to 3% of the sample.

This clonotype was obtained from a man aged 50-59 years in good health and CMV-seronegative. Sample: PBMCs. The chain is assembled from TRBV7-2 and TRBJ2-5; 8 central nucleotides agree with TRBD2. The base sequence is TGTGCCAGCAGCCCATCCGTGGCAGCGGGGGAAGAGACCCAGTACTTC. It is translated as CASSPSVAAGEETQYF.